This paragraph covers one T cell receptor beta chain sequence. Antigen specificity is unknown. Germline V gene lookup returns CDR1 SGHNT and CDR2 YYREEE (reference sequence). Trimming cost V 4 bases and J 4 bases; bases outside gene matches: 9. The CDR3 length is 16 residues. The assay was immunoSEQ multiplex PCR, and TCRdb's table has in-frame clones only and misses some. In the table there are about 100,000 clones, around 89% of which are singletons. The data were obtained in a study of T cell responses to AZD1222 COVID-19 vaccine. At the level of the study: Timing groups of about 4 and about 12 weeks for second doses were pooled. Study-level findings and limits: Repertoires were obtained only post-peak T cell response. Researchers report vaccine-associated CD4 TCRs spanning spike, with dominance at 160-218 and 743-854. Clonal diversity was possibly underestimated, and white British individuals and females predominated among donors.

This chain connects TRBV5-4 to TRBJ1-2, with TRBD1 identical over 11 bases. The TCR originated in an adult in good health. The specimen was peripheral blood, collected on day 0 of AZD1222 vaccination. This chain's CDR3 is CASSRSGTGGTYGYTF. The CDR3 region has the DNA TGTGCCAGCAGCCGTTCCGGGACAGGGGGGACCTATGGCTACACCTTC.